This TCR beta chain was identified in a study of blood T cell repertoires in COVID-19. Looking at the study overall: Italy, Spain and the United States were the sources of the convalescent and acute COVID-19 samples. T cells, B-cell-depleted T cells, or PBMCs provided the cDNA or gDNA that served as material.

Original processing methods: Amplified reference gene primers provided the basis for estimating nucleated cell counts. Only in-frame clones appear in the TCRdb table, and some are missing; sequencing was by immunoSEQ multiplex PCR. V and J calls and clone size follow that table, whereas D and trimming were derived from the DNA. The sample lists 100,000 to 150,000 clones; approximately 90% were seen once. The CDR3 is 12 amino acids. CDR1 is SEHNR and CDR2 is FQNEAQ in the germline V gene (reference sequence). Trimming took 3 bases from V and 3 from J, leaving 6 bases between them. The chain uses TRBV7-9 and TRBJ2-7; no firm D call. The source of this sequence is a woman older than 75 with acute or convalescent COVID-19. Sequencing was performed on peripheral blood. As DNA, the CDR3 is TGTGCCAGCAGCTTGGAGAGCTACGAGCAGTACTTC. Translated: CASSLESYEQYF.